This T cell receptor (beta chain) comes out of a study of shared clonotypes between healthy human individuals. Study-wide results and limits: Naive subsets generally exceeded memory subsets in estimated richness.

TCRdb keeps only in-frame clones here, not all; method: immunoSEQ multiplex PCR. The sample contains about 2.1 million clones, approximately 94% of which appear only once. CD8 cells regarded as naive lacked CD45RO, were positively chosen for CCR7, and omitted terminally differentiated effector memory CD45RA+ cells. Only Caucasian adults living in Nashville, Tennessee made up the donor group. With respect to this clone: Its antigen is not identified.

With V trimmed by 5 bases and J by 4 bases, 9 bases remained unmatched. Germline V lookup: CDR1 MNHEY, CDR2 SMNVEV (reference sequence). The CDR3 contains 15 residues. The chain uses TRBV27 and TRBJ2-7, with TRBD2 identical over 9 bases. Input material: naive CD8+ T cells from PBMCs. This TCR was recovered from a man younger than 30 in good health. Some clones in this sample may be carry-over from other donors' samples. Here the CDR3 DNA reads TGTGCCAGCAGTCGGCGGGAGGGCCGGAGATACGAGCAGTACTTC. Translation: CASSRREGRRYEQYF.